This is a list of T cell receptor beta chains from one sample in a study of OX40 agonist ivuxolimab in advanced cancers. The data were produced by immunoSEQ multiplex PCR, yet TCRdb's version contains in-frame clones alone and is incomplete. The sample holds some 71,000 clones, roughly 84% seen once. The source was CD4+ or CD8+ T cells sorted from blood, collected in a trial of the OX40 agonist ivuxolimab. All receptors come from an adult with an advanced solid tumor such as melanoma, head and neck, liver or kidney cancer. CDR3s include the opening cysteine and the closing phenylalanine or tryptophan. A D gene is named only where the DNA matches it firmly. Clone size is shown for a subset of rows, as once, few, many or a class of expanded clone.

clone_size,j_call,d_call,v_call,cdr3_nt,cdr3_aa
NA,TRBJ2-7,TRBD1,TRBV10-3,TGTGCCATCAGTCCGGGACAGGGGGCGGGTGAGCAGTACTTC,CAISPGQGAGEQYF
NA,TRBJ1-2,TRBD1,TRBV5-4,TGTGCCAGCAGCTCTGGACAGGAGAACTATGGCTACACCTTC,CASSSGQENYGYTF
NA,TRBJ2-5,TRBD2,TRBV5-1,TGCGCCAGCAGCTTCTTCGACGGGGGGGAGACCCAGTACTTC,CASSFFDGGETQYF
NA,TRBJ1-1,NA,TRBV19,TGTGCCAGTACCTCCGGGACGGTGAACACTGAAGCTTTCTTT,CASTSGTVNTEAFF
NA,TRBJ2-7,TRBD1,TRBV5-4,TGTGCCAGCAGCCACAAACGCGGACAGGTAACCTACGAGCAGTACTTC,CASSHKRGQVTYEQYF
NA,TRBJ2-5,NA,TRBV7-9,TGTGCCAGCAGCCCCGGACAGTTCCAAGAGACCCAGTACTTC,CASSPGQFQETQYF
NA,TRBJ2-3,TRBD2,TRBV6-5,TGTGCCAGCAGTATGGGGAGGGAACATACGCAGTATTTT,CASSMGREHTQYF
NA,TRBJ2-5,TRBD2,TRBV7-8,TGTGCCAGCAGCCGCGGGAGAGGGGAGACCCAGTACTTC,CASSRGRGETQYF
NA,TRBJ2-7,NA,TRBV28,TGTGCCAGCAGCCCCACCGAGGGACCTTACTACGAGCAGTACTTC,CASSPTEGPYYEQYF
NA,TRBJ1-1,NA,TRBV15,TGTGCCACCAGCAGAGATCCTCAAACTGAAGCTTTCTTT,CATSRDPQTEAFF
NA,TRBJ2-5,TRBD1,TRBV11-1,TGTGCCAGCAGCCTTGAGGACAGGGGGTATGGGGAGACCCAGTACTTC,CASSLEDRGYGETQYF
few,TRBJ1-1,TRBD1,TRBV2,TGTGCCAGCAGTGTCAACAGGGGAGGCACTGAAGCTTTCTTT,CASSVNRGGTEAFF
NA,TRBJ2-6,NA,TRBV11-2,TGTGCCAGCAATCCCGCATCAGGGGCCAACGTCCTGACTTTC,CASNPASGANVLTF
NA,TRBJ2-1,TRBD1,TRBV5-4,TGTGCCAGCACCCTCCAGGGGGCCTACAATGAGCAGTTCTTC,CASTLQGAYNEQFF
NA,TRBJ2-6,NA,TRBV7-3,TGTGCCAGCAGCCCCACCGGGACCTATTTCTCTGGGGCCAACGTCCTGACTTTC,CASSPTGTYFSGANVLTF
NA,TRBJ2-1,NA,TRBV28,TGTGCCAGCAGTTTATATACGGGCTCCTACAATGAGCAGTTCTTC,CASSLYTGSYNEQFF
NA,TRBJ2-2,TRBD1,TRBV7-9,TGTGCCAGCAGCTCGACAGGGGTAGGGACCGGGGAGCTGTTTTTT,CASSSTGVGTGELFF
once,TRBJ2-2,TRBD1,TRBV6-5,TGTGCCACCCGACAGGGAACCACCGGGGAGCTGTTTTTT,CATRQGTTGELFF
once,TRBJ2-2,TRBD1,TRBV6-6,TGTGCCAGCAGAATCGACAGGGGGAACACCGGGGAGCTGTTTTTT,CASRIDRGNTGELFF
NA,TRBJ2-5,NA,TRBV5-4,TGTGCCAGCAGCTCTTTTAAGGGGTATCAAGAGACCCAGTACTTC,CASSSFKGYQETQYF
NA,TRBJ1-1,TRBD1,TRBV2,TGTGCCAGCAGTTCCGGGACAGGGAACACTGAAGCTTTCTTT,CASSSGTGNTEAFF
NA,TRBJ1-4,NA,TRBV7-9,TGTGCCAGCAGCTTATGGGATCTTAATGAAAAACTGTTTTTT,CASSLWDLNEKLFF
NA,TRBJ2-1,NA,TRBV7-2,TGTGCCAGCAGCTTTGTAACTAGGGGGGATGAGCAGTTCTTC,CASSFVTRGDEQFF
NA,TRBJ2-5,NA,TRBV5-5,TGTGCCAGCAGATCTGGGACACCGATACAAGGAGGGACCCAGTACTTC,CASRSGTPIQGGTQYF
few,TRBJ1-1,TRBD1,TRBV9,TGTGCCAGCAGCCCGTCGACAGGGTGGACGAACACTGAAGCTTTCTTT,CASSPSTGWTNTEAFF
NA,TRBJ2-1,NA,TRBV28,TGTGCCAGCAGTTCGATTCTCTCCGGAGGGAATGAGCAGTTCTTC,CASSSILSGGNEQFF
NA,TRBJ2-6,NA,TRBV5-4,TGTGCCAGCAGCGAAACAGGACGGGGTAAGAGGGCCAACGTCCTGACTTTC,CASSETGRGKRANVLTF
NA,TRBJ1-2,NA,TRBV6-1,TGTGCCAGCAGTGAAGGTCACGGCTATGGCTACACCTTC,CASSEGHGYGYTF
many,TRBJ1-2,NA,TRBV5-1,TGCGCCAGCAGCACTTCCGGGACGCTTGGCTACACCTTC,CASSTSGTLGYTF
NA,TRBJ1-3,TRBD1,TRBV6-6,TGTGCCAGCAGCGGGGTCCAGGGGGATGGAAACACCATATATTTT,CASSGVQGDGNTIYF
NA,TRBJ1-5,NA,TRBV19,TGTGCCAGTACCACCAGTGTTGCAGATCAGCCCCAGCATTTT,CASTTSVADQPQHF